Listed below are T cell receptor beta chains from one sample, sequenced in a study. TCRdb reanalysed the 5' RACE reads using MiXCR and keeps one entry per CDR3 protein. The sample has 25,000 to 40,000 distinct CDR3 sequences; approximately 25% are singletons. The sequenced sample consisted of memory CD4+ T cells sorted from blood. The receptors come from a female donor with breast cancer. Each CDR3 is given with its conserved first and last residue. The D gene is left open where the match is weak. Rows give clone size only sometimes, using once, few, many, or a class for an expanded clone.

clone size,V gene,J gene,D gene,CDR3 protein,CDR3 DNA
few,TRBV9,TRBJ2-5,-,CASSPPRGQETQYF,TGTGCCAGCAGCCCCCCTAGAGGGCAAGAGACCCAGTACTTC
medium-sized,TRBV27,TRBJ1-6,TRBD1,CASSSWDRDNSPLHF,TGTGCCAGCAGTTCATGGGACAGAGATAATTCACCCCTCCACTTT
many,TRBV5-1,TRBJ2-7,TRBD1,CASGFWTGEEQYF,TGCGCCAGCGGCTTCTGGACAGGGGAAGAGCAGTACTTC
-,TRBV4-2,TRBJ2-7,-,CASSPGNPAPYEQYF,TGTGCCAGCAGCCCTGGAAACCCCGCGCCCTACGAGCAGTACTTC
-,TRBV7-6,TRBJ2-1,TRBD2,CASSSTGTSGNEQFF,TGTGCCAGCAGCTCCACCGGGACTAGCGGGAATGAGCAGTTCTTC
-,TRBV7-8,TRBJ2-7,TRBD1,CASSPRDRPRYEQYF,TGTGCCAGCAGCCCTCGGGACAGGCCTAGATACGAGCAGTACTTC
-,TRBV28,TRBJ2-3,-,CASRTMEGEETSTDTQYF,TGTGCCAGCAGGACGATGGAGGGAGAGGAAACTAGCACAGATACGCAGTATTTT
few,TRBV25-1,TRBJ1-2,-,CASSEYYYGYTF,TGTGCCAGCAGTGAATATTACTATGGCTACACCTTC
many,TRBV27,TRBJ2-1,-,CASTEGEYNEQFF,TGTGCCAGCACAGAGGGCGAATACAATGAGCAGTTCTTC
-,TRBV20-1,TRBJ2-5,TRBD2,CSARRRTSGSLGVGETQYF,TGCAGTGCTAGAAGGCGGACTAGCGGGAGTTTAGGGGTCGGGGAGACCCAGTACTTC
-,TRBV6-5,TRBJ1-6,-,CASSYSGSSSSPLHF,TGTGCCAGCAGTTACTCGGGGAGTAGTAGTTCACCCCTCCACTTT
few,TRBV6-1,TRBJ1-6,-,CASSSAPLHF,TGTGCCAGCAGTAGTGCACCCCTCCACTTT
-,TRBV28,TRBJ2-2,TRBD2,CASRPPGGTGELFF,TGTGCCAGCAGACCGCCCGGGGGGACCGGGGAGCTGTTTTTT
few,TRBV10-2,TRBJ2-5,TRBD2,CASSAGTSGETQYF,TGCGCCAGCAGTGCTGGGACTAGCGGAGAGACCCAGTACTTC
-,TRBV29-1,TRBJ2-7,TRBD1,CSVLLGQGYEQYF,TGCAGCGTCTTACTAGGACAGGGCTACGAGCAGTACTTC
few,TRBV2,TRBJ2-7,-,CASSELRISEQYF,TGTGCCAGCAGTGAATTGAGAATATCCGAGCAGTACTTC
-,TRBV6-1,TRBJ1-5,-,CASSGGLRGNNNQPQHF,TGTGCCAGCAGTGGAGGGTTGCGTGGAAATAACAATCAGCCCCAGCATTTT
many,TRBV27,TRBJ1-1,-,CASSLSFRGTEAFF,TGTGCCAGCAGTTTATCTTTCAGGGGAACTGAAGCTTTCTTT
-,TRBV7-9,TRBJ2-2,TRBD2,CASSRGLADNTGELFF,TGTGCCAGCAGCCGAGGACTAGCGGACAACACCGGGGAGCTGTTTTTT
many,TRBV4-1,TRBJ1-5,-,CASSQGAGPNQPQHF,TGCGCCAGCAGCCAAGGGGCAGGGCCCAATCAGCCCCAGCATTTT
-,TRBV12-3/TRBV12-4,TRBJ1-1,-,CASSVSMNTEAFF,TGTGCCAGCAGCGTTAGCATGAACACTGAAGCTTTCTTT
-,TRBV4-1,TRBJ2-3,TRBD1,CASSGTASSTDTQYF,TGCGCCAGCAGCGGGACAGCCTCTAGCACAGATACGCAGTATTTT
many,TRBV7-3,TRBJ1-1,-,CASSRGGHTEAFF,TGTGCCAGCAGTCGGGGGGGGCACACTGAAGCTTTCTTT
many,TRBV27,TRBJ1-5,TRBD1,CASSFGTGYNQPQHF,TGTGCCAGCAGTTTCGGGACAGGGTACAATCAGCCCCAGCATTTT
few,TRBV27,TRBJ2-1,TRBD1,CASSPETGGLYNEQFF,TGTGCCAGCAGTCCGGAGACAGGGGGCCTTTACAATGAGCAGTTCTTC
-,TRBV3-1,TRBJ2-7,-,CASSHVRQGTRSGEQYF,TGTGCCAGCAGCCATGTCAGACAAGGGACCAGATCGGGGGAGCAGTACTTC
few,TRBV4-2,TRBJ1-1,-,CASSQELGYTEAFF,TGTGCCAGCAGCCAAGAGTTGGGATACACTGAAGCTTTCTTT
few,TRBV13,TRBJ1-6,-,CASSLGGTNSPLHF,TGTGCCAGCAGCTTAGGGGGCACTAATTCACCCCTCCACTTT
-,TRBV5-1,TRBJ1-1,TRBD1,CASSLVGQGRDTEAFF,TGCGCCAGCAGCTTGGTGGGACAGGGTAGGGACACTGAAGCTTTCTTT
-,TRBV29-1,TRBJ2-1,TRBD1,CSVARRGGLLF,TGCAGCGTTGCCCGGCGAGGGGGCTTACTCTTC
-,TRBV12-3/TRBV12-4,TRBJ2-5,-,CASSPPQSQETQYF,TGTGCCAGCAGTCCCCCCCAGTCGCAAGAGACCCAGTACTTC
-,TRBV6-2/TRBV6-3,TRBJ1-1,-,CASSAFRGANTEAFF,TGTGCCAGCAGTGCGTTCAGGGGTGCGAACACTGAAGCTTTCTTT
-,TRBV9,TRBJ2-5,-,CASSVGVSGQETQYF,TGTGCCAGCAGCGTAGGAGTGTCGGGGCAAGAGACCCAGTACTTC
many,TRBV27,TRBJ2-7,-,CASSFSGRSEQYF,TGTGCCAGCAGTTTTTCGGGGCGCAGCGAGCAGTACTTC
many,TRBV4-3,TRBJ2-3,TRBD1,CASSQTGAPDTQYF,TGCGCCAGCAGCCAGACAGGGGCCCCAGATACGCAGTATTTT
-,TRBV10-3,TRBJ1-1,-,CAISERMGDDTEAFF,TGTGCCATCAGTGAGCGTATGGGGGACGACACTGAAGCTTTCTTT
-,TRBV6-2/TRBV6-3,TRBJ2-5,-,CAGQFEWGALETQYF,TGTGCCGGCCAGTTCGAATGGGGGGCACTGGAGACCCAGTACTTC
many,TRBV4-1,TRBJ1-3,-,CASSLTGVSSGNTIYF,TGCGCCAGCAGCCTAACCGGGGTCAGCTCTGGAAACACCATATATTTT
few,TRBV7-3,TRBJ2-1,TRBD1,CASSLLPPGQGYNEQFF,TGTGCCAGCAGCTTACTCCCCCCCGGACAGGGTTACAATGAGCAGTTCTTC
-,TRBV29-1,TRBJ2-3,-,CSGEEGSRYF,TGCAGCGGCGAGGAGGGATCTAGGTATTTT
-,TRBV24-1,TRBJ1-1,-,CATSDSGAGEAFF,TGTGCCACCAGTGATTCCGGGGCGGGGGAAGCTTTCTTT
-,TRBV7-9,TRBJ2-1,TRBD2,CASSLDPGLAGSGSYDEQFF,TGTGCCAGCAGCTTAGACCCGGGACTAGCGGGATCGGGATCCTACGATGAGCAGTTCTTC
few,TRBV4-1,TRBJ1-1,-,CASSQTQGRTEAFF,TGCGCCAGCAGCCAAACCCAGGGAAGGACTGAAGCTTTCTTT
-,TRBV9,TRBJ2-1,TRBD1,CASSPGTGEGENEQFF,TGTGCCAGCAGCCCTGGGACAGGGGAGGGGGAAAATGAGCAGTTCTTC
-,TRBV6-1,TRBJ2-7,TRBD1,CASRGTGDYEQHF,TGTGCCAGCAGGGGGACAGGAGACTACGAGCAGCACTTC